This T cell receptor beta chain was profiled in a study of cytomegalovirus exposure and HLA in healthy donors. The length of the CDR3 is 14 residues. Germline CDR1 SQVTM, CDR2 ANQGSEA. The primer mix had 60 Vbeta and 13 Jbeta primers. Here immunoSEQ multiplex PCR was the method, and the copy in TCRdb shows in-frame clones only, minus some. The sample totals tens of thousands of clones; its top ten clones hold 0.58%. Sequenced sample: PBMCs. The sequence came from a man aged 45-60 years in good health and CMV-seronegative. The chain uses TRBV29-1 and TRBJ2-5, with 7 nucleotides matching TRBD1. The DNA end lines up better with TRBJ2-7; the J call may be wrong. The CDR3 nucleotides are TGCAGCGTAATATCAACAGGGGCCACCTACGAGCAGTACTTC. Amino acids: CSVISTGATYEQYF.